The 27 T cell receptor beta chains presented below share a single source sample, sequenced in a study of cytomegalovirus exposure and HLA in healthy donors. 13 Jbeta primers and 60 Vbeta primers were used for the PCR. The repertoire was sequenced with immunoSEQ multiplex PCR; TCRdb's copy has only in-frame clones and lacks some. The sample lists tens of thousands of clones; less than 85% were seen once. Sequenced: PBMCs. These receptors were taken from a man aged 25-45 years in good health and CMV-seropositive.

The chain employs TRBV28 and TRBJ1-3; tentative D call: TRBD1 (5 bases). The germline V and J ends were trimmed by 6 bases and 4 bases, with 16 bases remaining between them. The CDR3 contains 15 residues. Germline CDR1 is MDHEN and CDR2 is SYDVKM. The chain's CDR3 is CASSPSRAGGNTIYF. CDR3 sequence (DNA): TGTGCCAGCAGCCCCTCCCGGGCAGGGGGAAACACCATATATTTT.

Comment on this clone: At one of its ends the junction is not consistent with the germline gene, which may arise from a read error. The chain joins TRBV6-5 to TRBJ1-1; possibly TRBD1 for D (5 bases). The CDR3 consists of 12 residues. Germline V gene data show CDR1 as MNHEY and CDR2 as SVGAGI. CDR3 amino acids: CASSYGGVGVVF. In DNA form, the CDR3 reads TGTGCCAGCAGTTACGGCGGGGTGGGGGTGGTCTTT.

The J gene is TRBJ1-2, the V gene TRBV5-4; 8 bases agree with TRBD1. Germline values: CDR1 SGHNT, CDR2 YYREEE (reference sequence). CDR3 length: 14 amino acids. J lost 3 bases, V lost 2 bases, and 3 bases had no gene match. CDR3 sequence: CASSLDRGDYGYTF. In DNA, the CDR3 is TGTGCCAGCAGCTTAGACAGGGGAGACTATGGCTACACCTTC. Full variable domain (rest looked up from reference TRBV5-4 and TRBJ1-2): ETGVTQSPTHLIKTRGQQVTLRCSSQSGHNTVSWYQQALGQGPQFIFQYYREEENGRGNFPPRFSGLQFPNYSSELNVNALELDDSALYLCASSLDRGDYGYTFGSGTRLTVV.

This clone has only a few counts. The rearrangement links TRBV11-3 to TRBJ1-1; D unclear. Trimming stripped 4 bases from V and 4 bases from J, with 10 bases between. The V gene's germline CDR1 is SGHNT and CDR2 YENEEA. The CDR3 extends over 13 amino acids. CDR3 protein: CASSSYRGTEAFF. The DNA of the CDR3 is TGTGCCAGCAGCTCCTACCGGGGCACTGAAGCTTTCTTT.

The chain couples TRBV9 to TRBJ1-2; no definite D call. Trimming left V 0 bases short and J 8 bases short, with 11 bases between. The CDR3 spans 13 residues. Germline V gene data show CDR1 as SGDLS and CDR2 as YYNGEE. The CDR3 reads CASSVDGEGGYTF. CDR3 sequence (DNA): TGTGCCAGCAGCGTAGATGGGGAGGGAGGCTACACCTTC.

This clone occurred a few times. This chain joins TRBV5-1 and TRBJ2-6, with D unresolved. The CDR3 consists of 14 residues. The V gene's germline CDR1 is SGHRS and CDR2 YFSETQ. V was cut by 4 bases and J by 0 bases, with 5 bases left in between. CDR3 region: CASSPFSGANVLTF. CDR3 nucleotide sequence: TGCGCCAGCAGCCCCTTCTCTGGGGCCAACGTCCTGACTTTC.

This chain links TRBV5-1 with TRBJ2-3; D is perhaps TRBD2 (6 bases). The CDR3 spans 16 residues. Trimming stripped 0 bases from V and 6 bases from J, with 17 bases between. The germline CDR1 and CDR2 sequences are SGHRS and YFSETQ. CDR3 nucleotides: TGCGCCAGCAGCTTGGTTGCGGGGACCTCGCAGGATACGCAGTATTTT. Its protein is CASSLVAGTSQDTQYF.

The chain combines TRBV7-2 with TRBJ1-1, with a weak D call TRBD1 (6 bases). V lost 5 bases, J lost 11 bases, and 18 bases lay in between. Germline lookup yields CDR1 SGHTA and CDR2 FQGNSA. The CDR3 totals 13 residues. CDR3 sequence: CASSIPPQGNAFF. Written as DNA, the CDR3 is TGTGCCAGCAGCATCCCCCCCCAGGGGAACGCTTTCTTT. Complete variable domain (other parts from reference TRBV7-2 and TRBJ1-1): GAGVSQSPSNKVTEKGKDVELRCDPISGHTALYWYRQSLGQGLEFLIYFQGNSAPDKSGLPSDRFSAERTGGSVSTLTIQRTQQEDSAVYLCASSIPPQGNAFFGQGTRLTVV.

The chain carries TRBV29-1 and TRBJ2-1; D unclear. CDR1 SQVTM and CDR2 ANQGSEA come from the germline V gene. This CDR3 contains 11 residues. The ends were cut back, 0 bases at V and 15 bases at J, with 12 bases in the middle. CDR3 loop: CSVEDLLRAFF. The CDR3 DNA reads TGCAGCGTTGAAGACCTCCTGCGAGCGTTCTTC.

Turning to this clone: At one end the junction does not follow the germline gene, possibly because of a read error. The sample contains more than one DNA sequence encoding this CDR3. This sequence joins TRBV6-1 and TRBJ1-6, with D possibly matching TRBD1 (6 bases). The CDR3 length is 15 residues. From germline, CDR1 is MNHNS and CDR2 SASEGT. The CDR3 nucleotides read TGTGCCAGCCAACAGGGTGGGTCCTATAATTCCCCCCTCCACTTT. Its protein is CASQQGGSYNSPLHF.

The chain carries TRBV5-6 and TRBJ2-7; 14 bases map to TRBD2. This CDR3 is 15 amino acids long. The germline CDR1 and CDR2 sequences are SGHDT and YYEEEE. V lost 3 bases and J lost 6; bases outside the gene matches: 5. CDR3 residues: CASSSGLAGVGEQYF. In nucleotides, the CDR3 is TGTGCCAGCAGCTCGGGACTAGCGGGGGTAGGCGAGCAGTACTTC.

The table lists this clone with a few counts. Written as DNA, the CDR3 is TGTGCCAGCAGCTTGGGACAGGCCTTAGAGCAGTACTTC. It is translated as CASSLGQALEQYF. The V call is TRBV5-6, the J call TRBJ2-7; D may be TRBD1 (6 bases). The CDR3 is 13 amino acids. Germline CDR1 reads SGHDT; CDR2 reads YYEEEE. The V and J ends lost 0 bases and 7 bases respectively, with 11 bases between them.

The gene calls are TRBV11-2 and TRBJ1-2, with 9 bases identical to TRBD1. V was clipped by 3 bases and J by 2 bases; unmatched bases: 1. Germline loops: CDR1 SGHAT, CDR2 FQNNGV. CDR3 length equals 14 residues. CDR3 sequence: CASSFGTGNYGYTF. The CDR3 coding sequence is TGTGCCAGCAGCTTTGGGACAGGGAACTATGGCTACACCTTC.

The V and J genes are TRBV6-8 and TRBJ1-1, with 7 bases fitting TRBD1. This CDR3 spans 14 amino acids. Germline V gives CDR1 MNHGY, CDR2 SAAAGT. The V segment lost 8 bases and the J segment 5 bases; nucleotides outside the gene matches: 11. CDR3 sequence: CASDKQGSRTEAFF. DNA for the CDR3: TGTGCCAGCGATAAACAGGGGTCGAGGACTGAAGCTTTCTTT.

The chain has TRBV4-1 and TRBJ1-6; TRBD1 might be the D (5 bases). The CDR3 covers 15 residues. V was trimmed by 4 bases and J by 10 bases, leaving 17 bases between them. Germline V CDR1 and CDR2: MGHRA, YSYEKL. The CDR3 here is CASSPGGMSVSPLHF. In nucleotides, the CDR3 is TGCGCCAGCAGCCCCGGGGGTATGAGTGTGTCACCCCTCCACTTT.

In this sample, this clone turned up a few times. This chain uses TRBV7-9 with TRBJ1-5; D call uncertain. The ends were cut back, 5 bases at V and 0 bases at J, with 2 bases in the middle. Germline lookup yields CDR1 SEHNR and CDR2 FQNEAQ (reference sequence). The CDR3 sequence is 12 residues long. The CDR3 sequence is CASSLSNQPQHF. The DNA of the CDR3 is TGTGCCAGCAGCCTTAGCAATCAGCCCCAGCATTTT. Full variable domain (rest looked up from reference TRBV7-9 and TRBJ1-5): DTGVSQNPRHKITKRGQNVTFRCDPISEHNRLYWYRQTLGQGPEFLTYFQNEAQLEKSRLLSDRFSAERPKGSFSTLEIQRTEQGDSAMYLCASSLSNQPQHFGDGTRLSIL.

This chain connects TRBV7-9 to TRBJ1-2; TRBD1 agrees at 8 bases. The CDR3 length is 15 residues. Losses at the gene ends were 2 bases for V and 4 bases for J; bases not matched to a gene: 6. Germline-derived CDR1 and CDR2 are SEHNR and FQNEAQ (reference sequence). The CDR3 DNA is TGTGCCAGCAGCTTAAACCAGGGGGCTGGCTATGGCTACACCTTC. Translated, it gives CASSLNQGAGYGYTF.

This clone was counted a single time. The V and J genes are TRBV5-6 and TRBJ1-1; the match to TRBD1 covers 8 bases. The CDR3 extends over 14 amino acids. Germline values: CDR1 SGHDT, CDR2 YYEEEE. V shed 2 bases and J 5 bases; nucleotides not matched to a gene: 5. DNA of the CDR3: TGTGCCAGCAGCTTACCAGGGGGCTCAACTGAAGCTTTCTTT. Translating gives CASSLPGGSTEAFF.

In its sample, this clone was seen a few times. V and J are TRBV10-2 and TRBJ2-7, with 9 bases that match TRBD1. The trim removed 3 bases at V and 2 bases at J, leaving 5 bases unmatched. The V gene's germline CDR1 is WSHSY and CDR2 SAAADI. There are 15 residues in the CDR3. This CDR3 reads CASSEPGTGTYEQYF. CDR3 nucleotide sequence: TGCGCCAGCAGTGAACCTGGGACAGGGACCTACGAGCAGTACTTC.

The chain joins TRBV5-6 to TRBJ2-5; 10 bases line up with TRBD2. TRBJ2-7 explains the end of the DNA better; the J call may be wrong. This CDR3 is built from 13 residues. Germline CDR1 SGHDT, CDR2 YYEEEE. The DNA of the CDR3 is TGTGCCAGCAGCTTTCTAGCGGGAGACGAGCAGTACTTC. Protein sequence: CASSFLAGDEQYF.

The rearrangement uses TRBV6-5 and TRBJ2-1, with D possibly TRBD2 on 7 matching bases. Germline V lookup: CDR1 MNHEY, CDR2 SVGAGI. The ends were cut back, 7 bases at V and 7 bases at J, with 14 bases in the middle. This CDR3 spans 13 amino acids. The CDR3, as DNA: TGTGCCAGCAAGGGGGGGGTTTCGAATGAGCAGTTCTTC. Translating gives CASKGGVSNEQFF.

The chain uses TRBV30 and TRBJ1-4; D unresolved. This CDR3 is 13 amino acids long. Trimming removed 5 bases at V and 1 base at J, with 8 bases between. Per the germline V gene, CDR1 is GTSNPN and CDR2 is SVGIG (reference sequence). Written as DNA, the CDR3 is TGTGCCTGGTGTCCTCGAACTAATGAAAAACTGTTTTTT. Encoded protein: CAWCPRTNEKLFF. Full variable domain (remainder filled in from reference TRBV30 and TRBJ1-4): SQTIHQWPATLVQPVGSPLSLECTVEGTSNPNLYWYRQAAGRGLQLLFYSVGIGQISSEVPQNLSASRPQDRQFILSSKKLLLSDSGFYLCAWCPRTNEKLFFGSGTQLSVL.

This clone appeared a few times. The J gene is TRBJ2-7, the V gene TRBV6-1; TRBD2 might be the D (5 bases). CDR1 and CDR2 (germline): MNHNS, SASEGT. The CDR3 spans 15 residues. V was cut by 1 base and J by 0 bases, with 10 bases left in between. Here the CDR3 DNA reads TGTGCCAGCAGTGAAGAGGAGGCGAACTCCTACGAGCAGTACTTC. Its protein is CASSEEEANSYEQYF.

The rearrangement links TRBV6-1 to TRBJ1-6, with unresolved D. The CDR3 spans 14 residues. V was shortened by 0 bases and J by 7 bases, with 7 bases between the two germline ends. The germline V gene encodes CDR1 MNHNS and CDR2 SASEGT. As DNA, the CDR3 is TGTGCCAGCAGTGAAGCCACTGAAAATTCACCCCTCCACTTT. As protein: CASSEATENSPLHF.

CDR3 DNA sequence: TGTGCCAGTAGTATCACTTCACAGGGCCGCAATCAGCCCCAGCATTTT. Translation: CASSITSQGRNQPQHF. This chain uses TRBV19 with TRBJ1-5; maybe TRBD1 (6 bases). CDR1 is LNHDA, CDR2 SQIVND, per germline (reference sequence). There are 16 residues in the CDR3. V lost 3 bases and J 2 bases, leaving 14 bases between the germline ends. Using reference TRBV19 and TRBJ1-5 for the parts outside the CDR3, the full variable domain is DGGITQSPKYLFRKEGQNVTLSCEQNLNHDAMYWYRQDPGQGLRLIYYSQIVNDFQKGDIAEGYSVSREKKESFPLTVTSAQKNPTAFYLCASSITSQGRNQPQHFGDGTRLSIL.

The V call is TRBV9, the J call TRBJ2-6, with a possible D match to TRBD2 (5 bases). Trimming pared 4 bases from V and 0 bases from J, leaving 20 bases between. The CDR3 length is 19 residues. The germline V gene has CDR1 SGDLS and CDR2 YYNGEE. For the CDR3, the DNA is TGTGCCAGCAGCCCCCGGGGTCTCGGTTCTTTCTCTGGGGCCAACGTCCTGACTTTC. It is translated as CASSPRGLGSFSGANVLTF.

This clone has more than one count but fewer than ten. The CDR3 coding sequence is TGTGCCAGCGCGGGAAACTATGGCTACACCTTC. Amino acids: CASAGNYGYTF. The rearrangement joins TRBV28 to TRBJ1-2; the D is unclear. Germline V CDR1 and CDR2: MDHEN, SYDVKM. There are 11 residues in the CDR3. V dropped 8 bases and J dropped 2 bases, with 6 bases sitting between them.